A single sample gave rise to the 3 T cell receptor beta chains below, sequenced in a study of OX40 agonist ivuxolimab in advanced cancers. Repertoires were generated with immunoSEQ multiplex PCR, while TCRdb's copy carries only in-frame clones and drops some. The sample has around 92,000 clones, around four fifths seen once. This specimen consisted of CD4+ or CD8+ T cells sorted from blood, obtained in a trial of the OX40 agonist ivuxolimab. These receptors originate from an adult with an advanced solid tumor such as melanoma, head and neck, liver or kidney cancer.

The chain has TRBV11-2 and TRBJ2-3; 9 positions agree with TRBD2. J gave up 3 bases and V 3 bases, and 7 bases lay outside the gene matches. Germline CDR1 reads SGHAT; CDR2 reads FQNNGV. The CDR3 has 16 amino acids. The CDR3 nucleotides are TGTGCCAGCAGCTTTGGCTGGAGCGGGGGGACAGATACGCAGTATTTT. It yields the protein CASSFGWSGGTDTQYF.

The rearrangement links TRBV2 to TRBJ1-6; possibly TRBD1 for D (6 bases). This CDR3 is built from 13 residues. Trimming took 7 bases from V and 10 from J, leaving 14 bases between them. Per the germline V gene, CDR1 is SNHLY and CDR2 is FYNNEI. For the CDR3, the DNA is TGTGCCAGCACCACGGGGGCTGAATCACCCCTCCACTTT. Its translation: CASTTGAESPLHF. The full variable domain, in which reference TRBV2 and TRBJ1-6 provide the parts outside the CDR3, is EPEVTQTPSHQVTQMGQEVILRCVPISNHLYFYWYRQILGQKVEFLVSFYNNEISEKSEIFDDQFSVERPDGSNFTLKIRSTKLEDSAMYFCASTTGAESPLHFGNGTRLTVT.

The V gene is TRBV5-1, the J gene TRBJ2-1; 7 nucleotides align to TRBD1. The CDR3 is 16 amino acids. With V trimmed by 0 bases and J by 4 bases, 7 bases remained unmatched. Germline V CDR1 and CDR2: SGHRS, YFSETQ. The CDR3 DNA follows: TGCGCCAGCAGCTTGGTCCAAGGGGGCAAATACAATGAGCAGTTCTTC. Its protein is CASSLVQGGKYNEQFF.